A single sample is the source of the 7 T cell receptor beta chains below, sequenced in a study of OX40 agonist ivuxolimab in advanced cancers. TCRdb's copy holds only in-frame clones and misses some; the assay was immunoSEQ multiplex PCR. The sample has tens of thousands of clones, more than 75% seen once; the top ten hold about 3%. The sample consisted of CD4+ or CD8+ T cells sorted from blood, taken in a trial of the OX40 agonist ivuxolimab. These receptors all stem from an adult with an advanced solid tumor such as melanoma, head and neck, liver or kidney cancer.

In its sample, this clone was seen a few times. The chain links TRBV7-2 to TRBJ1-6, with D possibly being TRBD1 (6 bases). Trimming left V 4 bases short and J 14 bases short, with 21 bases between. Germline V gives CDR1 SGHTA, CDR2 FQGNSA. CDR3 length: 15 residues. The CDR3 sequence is CASSSSGQLGRALHF. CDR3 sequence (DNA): TGTGCCAGCAGCTCCTCAGGACAGTTGGGCCGTGCCCTCCACTTT.

DNA of the CDR3: TGTGCCAGCGCCCTCAGGTGGGGGGAGACCCAGTACTTC. Amino acids: CASALRWGETQYF. The rearrangement joins TRBV28 to TRBJ2-5; D might be TRBD1 or TRBD2, each matching 5 bases. Trimming pared 8 bases from V and 5 bases from J, leaving 15 bases between. CDR3 length: 13 residues. Germline CDR1 and CDR2: MDHEN and SYDVKM.

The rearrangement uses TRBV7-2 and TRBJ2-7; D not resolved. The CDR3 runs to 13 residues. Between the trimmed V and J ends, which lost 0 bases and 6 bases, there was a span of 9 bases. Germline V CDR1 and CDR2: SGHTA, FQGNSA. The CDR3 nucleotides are TGTGCCAGCAGCTTAGCGGTCCCCGGCGAGCAGTACTTC. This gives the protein CASSLAVPGEQYF.

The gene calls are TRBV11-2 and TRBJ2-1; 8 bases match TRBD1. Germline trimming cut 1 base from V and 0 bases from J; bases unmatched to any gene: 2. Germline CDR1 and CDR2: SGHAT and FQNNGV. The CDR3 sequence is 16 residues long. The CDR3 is CASSLGDRSSYNEQFF. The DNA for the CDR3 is TGTGCCAGCAGCTTAGGGGACAGGTCCTCCTACAATGAGCAGTTCTTC.

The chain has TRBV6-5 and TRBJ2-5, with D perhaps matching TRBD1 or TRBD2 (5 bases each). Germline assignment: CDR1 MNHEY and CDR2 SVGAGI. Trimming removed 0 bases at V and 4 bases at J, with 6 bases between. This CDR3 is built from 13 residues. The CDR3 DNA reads TGTGCCAGCAGTTACTCGGGACCAGAGACCCAGTACTTC. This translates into CASSYSGPETQYF.

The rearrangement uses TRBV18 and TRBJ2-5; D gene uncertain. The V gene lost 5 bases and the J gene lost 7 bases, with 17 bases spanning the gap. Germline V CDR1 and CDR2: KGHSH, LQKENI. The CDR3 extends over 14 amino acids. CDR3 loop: CASSSNPDVGTQYF. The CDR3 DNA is TGTGCCAGCTCATCAAACCCTGATGTGGGGACCCAGTACTTC.

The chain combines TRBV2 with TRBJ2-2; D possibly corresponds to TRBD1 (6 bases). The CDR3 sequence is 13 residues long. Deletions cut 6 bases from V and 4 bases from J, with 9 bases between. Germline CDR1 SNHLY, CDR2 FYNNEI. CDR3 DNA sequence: TGTGCCAGCAGGATGGGGGCCACCGGGGAGCTGTTTTTT. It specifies CASRMGATGELFF.